The next 30 T cell receptor beta chains were all read from a single sample in a study of blood T cell repertoires in COVID-19. Some clones are missing from TCRdb's copy, which holds only in-frame ones; the method was immunoSEQ multiplex PCR. This table has about 240,000 clones, about 90% appearing once. Source material: PBMCs or T cells enriched from blood (not recorded which). Source of these receptors: a woman in her 40s with acute COVID-19.

Here the CDR3 reads CASSSSGEGSYEQYF. The CDR3 DNA follows: TGTGCCAGCAGCTCCAGCGGGGAGGGCTCCTACGAGCAGTACTTC. The V call is TRBV5-6, the J call TRBJ2-7; 7 positions match TRBD2. The CDR3 covers 15 residues. V was clipped by 3 bases and J by 0 bases; unmatched bases: 6. CDR1 SGHDT and CDR2 YYEEEE come from the germline V gene.

The chain has TRBV19 and TRBJ2-5; possible D gene TRBD2, 5 bases. Trimming pared 3 bases from V and 4 bases from J, leaving 15 bases between. The CDR3 sequence is 15 residues long. CDR1 LNHDA and CDR2 SQIVND come from the germline V gene (reference sequence). The CDR3 here is CASSIRGNFLETQYF. The CDR3 coding sequence is TGTGCCAGTAGTATTCGGGGAAATTTTCTAGAGACCCAGTACTTC.

The V and J genes are TRBV25-1 and TRBJ1-2; TRBD1 aligns across 7 bases. This CDR3 comprises 16 residues. V lost 2 bases and J lost 7; bases outside the gene matches: 13. Germline V gives CDR1 MGHDK, CDR2 SYGVNS. The CDR3 reads CASSERQGMAGCGYTF. CDR3 nucleotides: TGTGCCAGCAGTGAACGACAGGGTATGGCAGGCTGTGGCTACACCTTC.

V and J are TRBV5-1 and TRBJ2-7, with 7 bases fitting TRBD1. Germline loops: CDR1 SGHRS, CDR2 YFSETQ. Losses at the gene ends were 4 bases for V and 0 bases for J; bases not matched to a gene: 7. The CDR3 runs to 15 residues. The CDR3 bases are TGCGCCAGCAGCGTGACAGGGTCCATCTCCTACGAGCAGTACTTC. As protein: CASSVTGSISYEQYF.

This chain uses TRBV5-1 with TRBJ2-7; D perhaps matches TRBD2 (5 bases). The germline V and J ends were trimmed by 0 bases and 9 bases, with 10 bases remaining between them. The germline gives CDR1 SGHRS, CDR2 YFSETQ. This CDR3 spans 12 amino acids. CDR3 sequence reads: CASSLEGAGQYF. CDR3 in DNA: TGCGCCAGCAGCTTGGAGGGCGCGGGGCAGTACTTC.

The gene calls are TRBV5-1 and TRBJ2-3; 7 bases agree with TRBD2. V lost 1 base to trimming and J lost 1 base; unmatched junction nucleotides: 6. Germline V lookup: CDR1 SGHRS, CDR2 YFSETQ. This CDR3 is built from 16 residues. CDR3 sequence (DNA): TGCGCCAGCAGCTTGCGCGGGGGATTACGCACAGATACGCAGTATTTT. This sequence encodes CASSLRGGLRTDTQYF.

This rearrangement joins TRBV30 to TRBJ2-2; a weak D match, TRBD1 (6 bases). Trimming took off 1 base at V and 2 bases at J, with 8 bases between the two ends. CDR1 and CDR2 from the germline V gene are GTSNPN and SVGIG (reference sequence). This CDR3 comprises 14 residues. CDR3 nucleotides: TGTGCCTGGAGTGAGGACAGTAACACCGGGGAGCTGTTTTTT. It encodes CAWSEDSNTGELFF.

The J gene is TRBJ2-1, the V gene TRBV7-3; 9 nucleotides match TRBD2. In germline, CDR1 is SGHTA, CDR2 FQGTGA. This CDR3 contains 15 residues. V was clipped by 2 bases and J by 4 bases; unmatched bases: 3. The CDR3 here is CASSLEAGGYNEQFF. The CDR3 coding sequence is TGTGCCAGCAGCTTAGAGGCGGGAGGGTACAATGAGCAGTTCTTC.

This clone was observed once. The chain couples TRBV7-8 to TRBJ2-7; 10 bases agree with TRBD2. The ends lost 5 bases at V and 4 bases at J; junction bases unmatched: 14. The CDR3 has 17 amino acids. Germline V gene lookup returns CDR1 SGHVS and CDR2 FQNEAQ. The CDR3 protein is CASSPRGGAGGPYEQYF. CDR3 DNA: TGTGCCAGCAGCCCTCGGGGAGGAGCGGGAGGGCCGTACGAGCAGTACTTC.

The J gene is TRBJ1-2, the V gene TRBV24-1, with D unresolved. V was cut by 2 bases and J by 2 bases, with 11 bases left in between. Germline V CDR1 and CDR2: KGHDR, SFDVKD. The CDR3 runs to 15 residues. CDR3 in DNA: TGTGCCACCAGTGATTCGCGAGCAAAGAACTATGGCTACACCTTC. This translates into CATSDSRAKNYGYTF.

The chain carries TRBV6-4 and TRBJ2-7; D is undetermined. The CDR3 consists of 11 residues. V was pared by 8 bases and J by 3 bases, with 8 bases between. Germline CDR1 is MRHNA and CDR2 is SNTAGT. In DNA form, the CDR3 reads TGTGCCAGCCCGGCGGACTACGAGCAGTACTTC. It specifies CASPADYEQYF.

This clone came up once. J is TRBJ1-2 and V is TRBV27; tentative D call: TRBD1 (5 bases). Trimming took off 0 bases at V and 7 bases at J, with 15 bases between the two ends. The CDR3 is 15 amino acids. Germline V gene lookup returns CDR1 MNHEY and CDR2 SMNVEV (reference sequence). CDR3: CASSLSGRGPSGYTF. Here the CDR3 DNA reads TGTGCCAGCAGTTTATCGGGGCGGGGACCCTCTGGCTACACCTTC.

The rearrangement uses TRBV29-1 and TRBJ2-5, with TRBD2 matching 13 bases. Trimming took 4 bases from V and 7 from J; bases not matched to a gene: 3. The CDR3 length is 13 residues. Germline V gives CDR1 SQVTM, CDR2 ANQGSEA. The CDR3 loop reads CSVVLAGGGTQYF. In DNA, the CDR3 is TGCAGCGTTGTACTAGCGGGAGGGGGGACCCAGTACTTC.

The chain joins TRBV5-1 to TRBJ1-1, with 9 bases lining up with TRBD1. After removal of 7 bases from V and 4 bases from J, the junction contained 5 bases not matched to a gene. The CDR3 length is 13 residues. CDR1 is SGHRS and CDR2 is YFSETQ in the germline V gene. The CDR3 sequence: CASGPGQGTEAFF. As DNA, the CDR3 is TGCGCCAGCGGTCCGGGACAGGGCACTGAAGCTTTCTTT.

V usage is TRBV25-1 and J usage is TRBJ1-6, with D perhaps TRBD1 (5 bases). The germline gives CDR1 MGHDK, CDR2 SYGVNS. The length of the CDR3 is 15 residues. Trimming took off 2 bases at V and 3 bases at J, with 8 bases between the two ends. The CDR3 DNA follows: TGTGCCAGCAGTGAAGTCGGGGGCTATAATTCACCCCTCCACTTT. Protein: CASSEVGGYNSPLHF.

The chain is built from TRBV11-2 and TRBJ1-1; D is ambiguous. V gave up 6 bases and J gave up 3 bases, with 11 bases separating them. The CDR3 totals 13 residues. CDR1 SGHAT and CDR2 FQNNGV come from the germline V gene. The DNA for the CDR3 is TGTGCCAGCAGACTTAGGAGGGACACTGAAGCTTTCTTT. This codes for CASRLRRDTEAFF.

The chain links TRBV10-1 to TRBJ2-7, with D tentatively TRBD2 (5 bases). The CDR3 has 13 amino acids. Trimming cost V 3 bases and J 6 bases, with 12 bases left between them. Germline V lookup: CDR1 WNHNN, CDR2 SYGVQD (reference sequence). The CDR3 DNA follows: TGCGCCAGCAGTGAAGGAGGCCCCGCCGAGCAGTACTTC. Amino acids: CASSEGGPAEQYF.

This clone appeared once. The rearrangement links TRBV12-5 to TRBJ1-2, with a weak D call TRBD1 (6 bases). CDR1 and CDR2 from the germline V gene are LGHNT and FRNRAP. The length of the CDR3 is 15 residues. V was clipped by 3 bases and J by 0 bases, with 11 bases between them. In DNA, the CDR3 is TGTGCTAGTGGTTTCATGGACAGATCTAACTATGGCTACACCTTC. Translating it yields CASGFMDRSNYGYTF.

The chain links TRBV4-1 to TRBJ1-3; 9 positions match TRBD1. This CDR3 is 19 amino acids long. CDR1 and CDR2 (germline): MGHRA, YSYEKL. J lost 3 bases, V lost 2 bases, and 14 bases had no gene match. The CDR3 DNA is TGCGCCAGCAGCCAAATCCTTAAGGCCGGGACAGGGTATGGAAACACCATATATTTT. Amino acid sequence: CASSQILKAGTGYGNTIYF.

The gene calls are TRBV18 and TRBJ1-3; unclear D gene. Germline V lookup: CDR1 KGHSH, CDR2 LQKENI. This CDR3 is built from 13 residues. Trimming took 0 bases from V and 7 from J, leaving 7 bases between them. CDR3 protein: CASSPPSENTIYF. CDR3 bases: TGTGCCAGCTCACCACCATCGGAGAACACCATATATTTT.

J is TRBJ2-2 and V is TRBV6-5; 9 nucleotides match TRBD2. V shed 4 bases and J 7 bases; nucleotides not matched to a gene: 10. Per germline, CDR1 MNHEY and CDR2 SVGAGI. CDR3 length equals 16 residues. For the CDR3, the DNA is TGTGCCAGCAGTTCCCTAATAGCGGGAGCGGTCGGGGAGCTGTTTTTT. Translated: CASSSLIAGAVGELFF.

The genes are TRBV6-2 or TRBV6-3 and TRBJ2-1, with D unclear. Trimming removed 5 bases from V and 6 bases from J, with 8 bases in between. This CDR3 contains 12 residues. Germline CDR1 MNHEY, CDR2 SVGEGT. The CDR3 sequence is CASSNSLNEQFF. The CDR3, as DNA: TGTGCCAGCAGTAACAGTCTCAATGAGCAGTTCTTC.

This chain joins TRBV2 and TRBJ1-1; 7 nucleotides align to TRBD1. The CDR3 extends over 17 amino acids. Germline trimming cut 6 bases from V and 0 bases from J; bases unmatched to any gene: 13. Per the germline V gene, CDR1 is SNHLY and CDR2 is FYNNEI. The DNA for the CDR3 is TGTGCCAGCAGAGACTCAAGATACAGGGGACTGAACACTGAAGCTTTCTTT. Translation gives CASRDSRYRGLNTEAFF.

The CDR3 loop is CASSELKLAVDNEQFF. CDR3 sequence (DNA): TGCGCCAGCAGTGAGTTGAAACTAGCGGTAGACAATGAGCAGTTCTTC. The gene calls are TRBV10-2 and TRBJ2-1; 8 bases align to TRBD2. From germline, CDR1 is WSHSY and CDR2 SAAADI. This CDR3 region has 16 residues. The V segment lost 1 base and the J segment 5 bases; nucleotides outside the gene matches: 7.

This clone appeared a few times. The chain uses TRBV18 and TRBJ2-7; tentatively, D is TRBD1 (6 bases). The germline V gene encodes CDR1 KGHSH and CDR2 LQKENI. The V and J ends lost 3 bases and 5 bases respectively, with 11 bases between them. The CDR3 has 13 amino acids. The CDR3 sequence: CASSPDSPDEQYF. The CDR3 DNA reads as TGTGCCAGCTCACCGGACAGCCCAGACGAGCAGTACTTC.

The chain is built from TRBV12-3 or TRBV12-4 and TRBJ2-7; D might be TRBD1 (6 bases). V was trimmed by 6 bases and J by 9 bases, leaving 15 bases between them. The CDR3 runs to 12 residues. CDR3 nucleotide sequence: TGTGCCAGCAGAAAAGGGGGAAGAGGGCAGTACTTC. Residues: CASRKGGRGQYF.

This chain joins TRBV28 and TRBJ1-1, with unresolved D. V was trimmed by 6 bases and J by 5 bases, leaving 13 bases between them. This CDR3 is 13 amino acids long. Germline V lookup: CDR1 MDHEN, CDR2 SYDVKM. The CDR3 DNA follows: TGTGCCAGCAGAGCGGGAACGTGGACTGAAGCTTTCTTT. This gives the protein CASRAGTWTEAFF. The complete variable domain, with remaining parts taken from reference TRBV28 and TRBJ1-1, reads DVKVTQSSRYLVKRTGEKVFLECVQDMDHENMFWYRQDPGLGLRLIYFSYDVKMKEKGDIPEGYSVSREKKERFSLILESASTNQTSMYLCASRAGTWTEAFFGQGTRLTVV.

J is TRBJ2-1 and V is TRBV11-2; 14 bases fit TRBD2. CDR3 length: 15 residues. V lost 6 bases to trimming and J lost 2 bases; unmatched junction nucleotides: 0. Per the germline V gene, CDR1 is SGHAT and CDR2 is FQNNGV. The CDR3 reads CASRTSGRAYNEQFF. The CDR3 DNA sequence: TGTGCCAGCAGGACTAGCGGGAGGGCCTACAATGAGCAGTTCTTC.

The chain employs TRBV10-1 and TRBJ2-1; TRBD2 aligns across 8 bases. Germline CDR1 is WNHNN and CDR2 is SYGVQD (reference sequence). J lost 5 bases, V lost 4 bases, and 7 bases had no gene match. The CDR3 is 15 residues long. The CDR3 here is CASSGREGLNNEQFF. As DNA, the CDR3 is TGCGCCAGCAGTGGACGGGAGGGCCTTAACAATGAGCAGTTCTTC.

The chain combines TRBV15 with TRBJ2-1; TRBD2 aligns across 13 bases. V lost 5 bases, J lost 6 bases, and 7 bases stayed unmatched. The CDR3 runs 16 residues. Germline V gives CDR1 LNHNV, CDR2 YYDKDF (reference sequence). CDR3 in DNA: TGTGCCACCAGCGGCGGGACTAGCGGGAATGGCAATGAGCAGTTCTTC. Amino acid sequence: CATSGGTSGNGNEQFF.